This paragraph covers one T cell receptor (beta chain) sequence. The data stem from a study of blood T cell repertoires in COVID-19. The ends lost 3 bases at V and 7 bases at J; junction bases unmatched: 7. From germline, CDR1 is SNHLY and CDR2 FYNNEI. The CDR3 sequence is 15 residues long. Profiled with immunoSEQ multiplex PCR; TCRdb holds only in-frame clones, not every one. The data contain 80,000 to 100,000 clones, approximately 90% of them singletons. This TCR was sampled from a human donor with active COVID-19. The donor label of this sample is uncertain. The chain combines TRBV2 with TRBJ2-1, with 9 nucleotides matching TRBD2. The material sequenced was peripheral blood. CDR3 residues: CASSDLLAGLNEQFF. In nucleotides, the CDR3 is TGTGCCAGCAGTGATCTCCTAGCGGGACTTAATGAGCAGTTCTTC.